This is a list of T cell receptor beta chains from one sample in a study of T cells in Graves' hyperthyroidism and ophthalmopathy. TCRdb re-derived calls from the multiplex PCR reads in MiXCR, one entry per CDR3 protein. Of around 500,000 distinct CDR3 sequences listed, roughly 14% are singletons. The sample taken for sequencing was blood. All receptors come from a woman between 18 and 29 years old with Graves' hyperthyroidism. CDR3s include the opening cysteine and the closing phenylalanine or tryptophan. D genes are given only for firm matches. Where a row states a size, it is once, few, many or the class of an expanded clone; other rows omit it.

clone_size	d_call	v_call	j_call	cdr3_aa	cdr3_nt
few	TRBD1	TRBV27	TRBJ2-4	CASSLAAGGAAKNIQYF	TGTGCCAGCAGTTTGGCCGCAGGGGGCGCCGCCAAAAACATTCAGTACTTC
many	-	TRBV27	TRBJ2-1	CASGYANGRGDYNEQFF	TGTGCCAGCGGATACGCCAACGGGAGAGGTGACTACAATGAGCAGTTCTTC
few	-	TRBV7-9	TRBJ1-1	CASDLYKNTEAFF	TGTGCCAGCGACCTTTACAAGAACACTGAAGCTTTCTTT
many	TRBD1	TRBV19	TRBJ2-7	CASSPQDRSSYEQYF	TGTGCCAGTAGTCCCCAGGACAGGAGCTCCTACGAGCAGTACTTC
-	TRBD1	TRBV18	TRBJ1-2	CASSLTAGQGFYGYTF	TGTGCCAGCTCACTTACTGCCGGACAGGGGTTCTATGGCTACACCTTC
many	-	TRBV12-3/TRBV12-4	TRBJ2-7	CASSLGRIGYEQYF	TGTGCCAGCAGTTTGGGCAGGATCGGATACGAGCAGTACTTC
-	-	TRBV7-2	TRBJ1-3	CASRLNSGNTIYF	TGTGCCAGCAGACTGAACTCTGGAAACACCATATATTTT
few	-	TRBV20-1	TRBJ1-1	CSARGGAEAFF	TGCAGTGCTAGAGGAGGGGCTGAAGCTTTCTTT
many	TRBD1	TRBV2	TRBJ1-1	CASSERTGRGTEAFF	TGTGCCAGCAGTGAAAGGACAGGCCGGGGCACTGAAGCTTTCTTT
many	TRBD2	TRBV6-5	TRBJ2-5	CASSYPTSGMETQYF	TGTGCCAGCAGTTACCCGACTAGCGGGATGGAGACCCAGTACTTC
few	-	TRBV9	TRBJ2-4	CASSVGQNKNIQYF	TGTGCCAGCAGCGTTGGTCAGAATAAAAACATTCAGTACTTC
many	-	TRBV20-1	TRBJ1-3	CSAQGVRNTIYF	TGCAGTGCCCAAGGAGTCCGAAACACCATATATTTT
many	TRBD1	TRBV12-5	TRBJ1-2	CASGSPNRGATGYTF	TGTGCTAGTGGTTCTCCGAACAGGGGGGCGACGGGCTACACCTTC
many	-	TRBV12-3/TRBV12-4	TRBJ1-3	CASRVNSGNTIYF	TGTGCCAGCAGGGTGAATTCTGGAAACACCATATATTTT